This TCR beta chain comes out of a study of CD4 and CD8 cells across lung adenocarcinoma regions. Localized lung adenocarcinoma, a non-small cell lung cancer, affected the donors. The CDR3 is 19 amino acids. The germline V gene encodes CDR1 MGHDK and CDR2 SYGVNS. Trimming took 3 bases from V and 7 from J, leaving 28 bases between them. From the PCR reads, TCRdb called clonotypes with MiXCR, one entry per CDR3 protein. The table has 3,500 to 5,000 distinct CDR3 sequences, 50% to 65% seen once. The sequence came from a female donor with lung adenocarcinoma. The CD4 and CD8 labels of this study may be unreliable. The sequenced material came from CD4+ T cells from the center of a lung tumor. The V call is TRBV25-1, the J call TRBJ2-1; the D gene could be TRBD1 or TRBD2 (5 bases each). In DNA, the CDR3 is TGTGCCAGCAGTGACCTTGGGGGTTTTTCGGTGGCCGCTAGGAATGAGCAGTTCTTC. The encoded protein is CASSDLGGFSVAARNEQFF.